This is a list of T cell receptor beta chains from one sample in a study of blood T cell repertoires in COVID-19. TCRdb keeps only in-frame clones here, not all; method: immunoSEQ multiplex PCR. This table has about 230,000 clones, over 75% appearing once. The sequenced sample was peripheral blood. The receptors come from a woman over 75 with acute or convalescent COVID-19. CDR3s include the opening cysteine and the closing phenylalanine or tryptophan. Each record gives: D gene, clone size, V gene, J gene, CDR3 protein, CDR3 DNA. The D gene is left open where the match is weak. Size tells how often a clone was seen (once, few, many) or the class of an expanded clone, and some rows leave it out.

d_gene: -; abundance: -; v_gene: TRBV5-1; j_gene: TRBJ2-3; CDR3aa: CASSSRYGTSTDTQYF; CDR3nt: TGCGCCAGCAGCTCGAGGTACGGGACTAGCACAGATACGCAGTATTTT
d_gene: TRBD1; abundance: -; v_gene: TRBV19; j_gene: TRBJ1-1; CDR3aa: CASSKTLGQALNTEAFF; CDR3nt: TGTGCCAGTAGTAAAACATTAGGACAGGCCTTGAACACTGAAGCTTTCTTT
d_gene: -; abundance: -; v_gene: TRBV5-6; j_gene: TRBJ1-3; CDR3aa: CASSLRQANSGNTIYF; CDR3nt: TGTGCCAGCAGCTTGAGACAGGCAAACTCTGGAAACACCATATATTTT
d_gene: TRBD1; abundance: -; v_gene: TRBV7-7; j_gene: TRBJ2-2; CDR3aa: CASSLGQGASSGELFF; CDR3nt: TGTGCCAGCAGCCTGGGACAGGGGGCGTCAAGCGGGGAGCTGTTTTTT
d_gene: TRBD1; abundance: -; v_gene: TRBV7-3; j_gene: TRBJ2-1; CDR3aa: CASSLSGQAYNEQFF; CDR3nt: TGTGCCAGCAGCTTAAGCGGACAGGCGTACAATGAGCAGTTCTTC
d_gene: TRBD2; abundance: -; v_gene: TRBV7-2; j_gene: TRBJ2-7; CDR3aa: CASSSRASGRVEQYF; CDR3nt: TGTGCCAGCAGCTCCCGGGCTAGCGGGAGGGTGGAGCAGTACTTC
d_gene: -; abundance: -; v_gene: TRBV6-5; j_gene: TRBJ2-1; CDR3aa: CASTRRDNEQFF; CDR3nt: TGTGCCAGCACTCGCCGGGACAATGAGCAGTTCTTC
d_gene: TRBD1; abundance: -; v_gene: TRBV28; j_gene: TRBJ1-5; CDR3aa: CASSQTGGVGSNQPQHF; CDR3nt: TGTGCCAGCAGTCAGACAGGGGGCGTGGGGAGCAATCAGCCCCAGCATTTT
d_gene: TRBD1; abundance: -; v_gene: TRBV7-2; j_gene: TRBJ1-5; CDR3aa: CASSPATGVQPQHF; CDR3nt: TGTGCCAGCAGCCCCGCGACAGGGGTTCAGCCCCAGCATTTT
d_gene: TRBD1; abundance: -; v_gene: TRBV20-1; j_gene: TRBJ2-7; CDR3aa: CSASNEGGQGSREQYF; CDR3nt: TGCAGTGCTAGTAATGAGGGAGGACAGGGAAGTCGCGAGCAGTACTTC
d_gene: -; abundance: -; v_gene: TRBV12-2; j_gene: TRBJ1-5; CDR3aa: CASRLGTGGCSNQPQHF; CDR3nt: TGTGCAAGTCGCTTAGGAACAGGGGGCTGTAGCAATCAGCCCCAGCATTTT
d_gene: TRBD1; abundance: many; v_gene: TRBV5-4; j_gene: TRBJ1-1; CDR3aa: CASSWDRGTEAFF; CDR3nt: TGTGCCAGCAGCTGGGACAGGGGGACTGAAGCTTTCTTT
d_gene: TRBD1; abundance: few; v_gene: TRBV19; j_gene: TRBJ1-5; CDR3aa: CASRQGDQPQHF; CDR3nt: TGTGCCAGTAGACAGGGGGATCAGCCCCAGCATTTT
d_gene: TRBD1; abundance: -; v_gene: TRBV18; j_gene: TRBJ2-1; CDR3aa: CASSQRQGIYNEQFF; CDR3nt: TGTGCCAGCTCACAGAGACAGGGGATCTACAATGAGCAGTTCTTC
d_gene: TRBD1; abundance: once; v_gene: TRBV29-1; j_gene: TRBJ1-1; CDR3aa: CSARQGEDRAFF; CDR3nt: TGCAGCGCGAGACAGGGGGAGGATCGAGCTTTCTTT
d_gene: TRBD1; abundance: -; v_gene: TRBV4-1; j_gene: TRBJ2-1; CDR3aa: CASSQGGQGSYNEQFF; CDR3nt: TGCGCCAGCAGCCAAGGCGGACAGGGCTCCTACAATGAGCAGTTCTTC
d_gene: TRBD2; abundance: -; v_gene: TRBV6-1; j_gene: TRBJ2-7; CDR3aa: CASSVTSGGGSYEQYF; CDR3nt: TGTGCCAGCAGTGTTACTAGCGGGGGAGGTTCCTACGAGCAGTACTTC
d_gene: TRBD2; abundance: -; v_gene: TRBV9; j_gene: TRBJ2-1; CDR3aa: CASSPRMTSAAQFF; CDR3nt: TGTGCCAGCAGCCCAAGAATGACTAGCGCCGCGCAGTTCTTC
d_gene: TRBD1; abundance: once; v_gene: TRBV5-1; j_gene: TRBJ2-1; CDR3aa: CASSTGQVNLNEQFF; CDR3nt: TGCGCCAGCAGCACGGGACAGGTGAACCTCAATGAGCAGTTCTTC
d_gene: -; abundance: -; v_gene: TRBV6-5; j_gene: TRBJ1-1; CDR3aa: CASSKAGALEAFF; CDR3nt: TGTGCCAGCAGCAAGGCAGGGGCACTTGAAGCTTTCTTT
d_gene: -; abundance: -; v_gene: TRBV18; j_gene: TRBJ1-1; CDR3aa: CASSPAGVNTEAFF; CDR3nt: TGTGCCAGCTCACCAGCAGGGGTGAACACTGAAGCTTTCTTT
d_gene: TRBD1; abundance: -; v_gene: TRBV6-2/TRBV6-3; j_gene: TRBJ2-3; CDR3aa: CASSYLTGQGITDTQYF; CDR3nt: TGTGCCAGCAGTTACCTGACGGGACAGGGGATAACGGATACGCAGTATTTT
d_gene: -; abundance: -; v_gene: TRBV6-6; j_gene: TRBJ2-1; CDR3aa: CASSYSSPQTGNEQFF; CDR3nt: TGTGCCAGCAGTTACTCTTCCCCGCAAACGGGGAATGAGCAGTTCTTC
d_gene: -; abundance: -; v_gene: TRBV3-1/TRBV3-2; j_gene: TRBJ1-1; CDR3aa: CASSQEGLLTTEAFF; CDR3nt: TGTGCCAGCAGCCAAGAGGGCCTCCTGACCACTGAAGCTTTCTTT
d_gene: -; abundance: -; v_gene: TRBV19; j_gene: TRBJ1-5; CDR3aa: CATREVDRSNQPQHF; CDR3nt: TGTGCCACTCGCGAGGTGGATCGTAGCAATCAGCCCCAGCATTTT
d_gene: -; abundance: -; v_gene: TRBV28; j_gene: TRBJ2-7; CDR3aa: CASRPSEGGRYEQYF; CDR3nt: TGTGCCAGCAGACCCAGTGAGGGAGGAAGGTACGAGCAGTACTTC
d_gene: TRBD2; abundance: -; v_gene: TRBV5-4; j_gene: TRBJ2-7; CDR3aa: CASSLGGGSYEQYF; CDR3nt: TGTGCCAGCAGCTTGGGGGGGGGCTCCTACGAGCAGTACTTC
d_gene: -; abundance: -; v_gene: TRBV19; j_gene: TRBJ2-7; CDR3aa: CASSRGVGEQYF; CDR3nt: TGTGCCAGTAGTAGGGGGGTAGGCGAGCAGTACTTC
d_gene: -; abundance: -; v_gene: TRBV5-6; j_gene: TRBJ1-5; CDR3aa: CASSREQGMNQPQHF; CDR3nt: TGTGCCAGCAGCCGGGAGCAGGGCATGAATCAGCCCCAGCATTTT
d_gene: TRBD1; abundance: -; v_gene: TRBV25-1; j_gene: TRBJ1-5; CDR3aa: CASSQTGGNQPQHF; CDR3nt: TGTGCCAGCAGCCAGACAGGGGGCAATCAGCCCCAGCATTTT
d_gene: -; abundance: -; v_gene: TRBV27; j_gene: TRBJ1-2; CDR3aa: CASSSAGTLTNYGYTF; CDR3nt: TGTGCCAGCAGTTCGGCAGGCACATTGACTAACTATGGCTACACCTTC
d_gene: TRBD1; abundance: -; v_gene: TRBV5-1; j_gene: TRBJ1-4; CDR3aa: CASSSGQGNEKLFF; CDR3nt: TGCGCCAGCAGCTCGGGACAGGGAAATGAAAAACTGTTTTTT
d_gene: TRBD1; abundance: -; v_gene: TRBV10-3; j_gene: TRBJ1-2; CDR3aa: CAISESDRGNYGYTF; CDR3nt: TGTGCCATCAGTGAGTCGGACAGGGGAAACTATGGCTACACCTTC
d_gene: -; abundance: -; v_gene: TRBV2; j_gene: TRBJ1-1; CDR3aa: CASLNSRLAFF; CDR3nt: TGTGCCAGCCTTAACTCACGACTAGCTTTCTTT
d_gene: -; abundance: -; v_gene: TRBV3-1/TRBV3-2; j_gene: TRBJ2-2; CDR3aa: CASSQGDTGELFF; CDR3nt: TGTGCCAGCAGCCAAGGCGACACCGGGGAGCTGTTTTTT
d_gene: -; abundance: -; v_gene: TRBV11-2; j_gene: TRBJ2-7; CDR3aa: CASSHVVGALYEQYF; CDR3nt: TGTGCCAGCAGCCACGTCGTAGGGGCCCTTTACGAGCAGTACTTC
d_gene: -; abundance: -; v_gene: TRBV12-3/TRBV12-4; j_gene: TRBJ1-2; CDR3aa: CASSFGRVYGYTF; CDR3nt: TGTGCCAGCAGTTTCGGCAGGGTATATGGCTACACCTTC
d_gene: -; abundance: -; v_gene: TRBV7-9; j_gene: TRBJ2-7; CDR3aa: CASSLLTNEQYF; CDR3nt: TGTGCCAGCAGCTTATTGACAAACGAGCAGTACTTC
d_gene: -; abundance: once; v_gene: TRBV5-4; j_gene: TRBJ2-5; CDR3aa: CASSLKSAQETQYF; CDR3nt: TGTGCCAGCAGCTTGAAATCCGCGCAAGAGACCCAGTACTTC
d_gene: -; abundance: -; v_gene: TRBV7-3; j_gene: TRBJ2-3; CDR3aa: CASGRGSTDTQYF; CDR3nt: TGTGCCAGCGGCAGGGGTAGCACAGATACGCAGTATTTT
d_gene: -; abundance: -; v_gene: TRBV4-2; j_gene: TRBJ1-2; CDR3aa: CASSQGSAWGEDYGYTF; CDR3nt: TGTGCCAGCAGCCAAGGATCGGCTTGGGGAGAGGACTATGGCTACACCTTC
d_gene: TRBD1; abundance: -; v_gene: TRBV7-2; j_gene: TRBJ1-3; CDR3aa: CASSLNPTGGGGNTIYF; CDR3nt: TGTGCCAGCAGCTTAAACCCGACAGGGGGCGGTGGAAACACCATATATTTT
d_gene: TRBD2; abundance: -; v_gene: TRBV7-3; j_gene: TRBJ2-2; CDR3aa: CASSLGTRSTGELFF; CDR3nt: TGTGCCAGCAGCTTAGGGACTAGGAGCACCGGGGAGCTGTTTTTT
d_gene: TRBD1; abundance: -; v_gene: TRBV15; j_gene: TRBJ1-2; CDR3aa: CATRPGQGRNFNYGYTF; CDR3nt: TGTGCCACCCGACCCGGACAGGGCCGTAATTTTAACTATGGCTACACCTTC